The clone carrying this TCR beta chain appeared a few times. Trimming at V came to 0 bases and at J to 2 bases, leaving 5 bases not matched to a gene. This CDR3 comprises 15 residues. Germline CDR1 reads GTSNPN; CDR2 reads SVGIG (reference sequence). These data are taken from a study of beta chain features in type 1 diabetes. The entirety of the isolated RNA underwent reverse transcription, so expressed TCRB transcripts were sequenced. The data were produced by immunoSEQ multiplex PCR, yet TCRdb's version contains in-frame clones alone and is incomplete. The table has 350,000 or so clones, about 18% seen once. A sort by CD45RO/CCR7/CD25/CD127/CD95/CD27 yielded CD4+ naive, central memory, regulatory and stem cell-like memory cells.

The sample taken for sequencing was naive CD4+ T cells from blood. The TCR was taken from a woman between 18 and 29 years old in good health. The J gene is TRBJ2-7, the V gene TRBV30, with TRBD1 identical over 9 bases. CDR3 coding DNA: TGTGCCTGGAGTGTAAAAGGGGACAGGGCCTACGAGCAGTACTTC. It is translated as CAWSVKGDRAYEQYF.